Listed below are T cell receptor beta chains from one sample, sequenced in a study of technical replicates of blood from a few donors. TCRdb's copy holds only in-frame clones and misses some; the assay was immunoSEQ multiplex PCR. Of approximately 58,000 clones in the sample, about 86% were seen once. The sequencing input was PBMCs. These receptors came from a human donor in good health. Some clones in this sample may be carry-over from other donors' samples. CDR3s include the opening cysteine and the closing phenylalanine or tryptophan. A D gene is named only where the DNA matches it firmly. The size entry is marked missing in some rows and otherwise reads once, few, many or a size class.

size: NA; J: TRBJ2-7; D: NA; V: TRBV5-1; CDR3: CASSFGQGSYEQYF; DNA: TGCGCCAGCAGCTTCGGGCAGGGGTCCTACGAGCAGTACTTC
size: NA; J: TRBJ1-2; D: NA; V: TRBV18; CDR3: CASSPPVSRDGYTF; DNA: TGTGCCAGCTCACCACCCGTGTCGCGGGATGGCTACACCTTC
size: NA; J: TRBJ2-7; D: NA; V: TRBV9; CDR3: CASSQGGETYEQYF; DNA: TGTGCCAGCAGCCAAGGGGGTGAGACCTACGAGCAGTACTTC
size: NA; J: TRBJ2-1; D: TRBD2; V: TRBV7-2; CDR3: CASSLGLAGDQFF; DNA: TGTGCCAGCAGCTTAGGACTAGCGGGAGATCAGTTCTTC
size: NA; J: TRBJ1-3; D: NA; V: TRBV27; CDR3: CASSFSSGNTIYF; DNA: TGTGCCAGCAGTTTTAGCTCTGGAAACACCATATATTTT
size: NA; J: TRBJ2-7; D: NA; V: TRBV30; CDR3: CAWRGKGVYEQYF; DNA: TGTGCCTGGAGGGGCAAGGGGGTCTACGAGCAGTACTTC
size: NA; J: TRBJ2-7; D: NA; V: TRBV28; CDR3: CASTLDQGSYEQYF; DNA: TGTGCCAGCACCCTCGACCAGGGGTCCTACGAGCAGTACTTC
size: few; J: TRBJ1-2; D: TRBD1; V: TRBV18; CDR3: CASSPQGTGDNYGYTF; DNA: TGTGCCAGCTCACCGCAGGGGACAGGGGATAATTATGGCTACACCTTC
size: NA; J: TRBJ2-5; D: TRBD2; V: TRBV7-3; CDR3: CASSLNSAGGPETQYF; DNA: TGTGCCAGCAGCTTAAATTCAGCGGGGGGACCAGAGACCCAGTACTTC
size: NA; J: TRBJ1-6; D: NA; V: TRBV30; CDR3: CAWNSISPNSPLHF; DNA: TGTGCCTGGAATTCGATAAGCCCTAATTCACCCCTCCACTTT
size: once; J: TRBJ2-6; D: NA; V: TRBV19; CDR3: CASSRRGTLDVLTF; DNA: TGTGCCAGTAGTAGACGGGGGACCTTGGACGTCCTGACTTTC
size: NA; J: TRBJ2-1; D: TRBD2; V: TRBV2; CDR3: CASASEAGGRGNNEQFF; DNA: TGTGCCAGCGCTTCAGAGGCGGGGGGTCGGGGAAACAATGAGCAGTTCTTC
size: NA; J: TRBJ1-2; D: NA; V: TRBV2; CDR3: CASKSYGYTF; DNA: TGTGCCAGCAAGAGCTATGGCTACACCTTC
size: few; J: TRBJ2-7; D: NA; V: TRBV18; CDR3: CASSPSRQGNYEQYF; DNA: TGTGCCAGCTCACCCTCGAGGCAGGGGAACTACGAGCAGTACTTC
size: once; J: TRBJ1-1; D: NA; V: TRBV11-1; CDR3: CASSEGESRAFF; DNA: TGTGCCAGCAGCGAGGGGGAGTCTAGGGCTTTCTTT
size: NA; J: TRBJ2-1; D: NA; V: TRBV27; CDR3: CASSFGSQALREQFF; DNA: TGTGCCAGCAGTTTTGGGAGCCAGGCCCTCAGGGAGCAGTTCTTC
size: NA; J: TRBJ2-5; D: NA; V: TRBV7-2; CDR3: CASSWTFQETQYF; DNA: TGTGCCAGCAGTTGGACATTTCAAGAGACCCAGTACTTC
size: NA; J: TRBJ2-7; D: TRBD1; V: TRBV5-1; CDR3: CASSLEDRQYEQYF; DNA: TGCGCCAGCAGCTTGGAGGACAGGCAATACGAGCAGTACTTC
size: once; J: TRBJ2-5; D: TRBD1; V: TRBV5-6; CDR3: CASSLVSGGEETQYF; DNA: TGTGCCAGCAGCTTGGTATCAGGGGGCGAGGAGACCCAGTACTTC
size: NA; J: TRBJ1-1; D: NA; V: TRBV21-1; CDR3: CASSKLRIMNTEAFF; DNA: TGTGCCAGCAGCAAACTGAGGATAATGAACACTGAAGCTTTCTTT
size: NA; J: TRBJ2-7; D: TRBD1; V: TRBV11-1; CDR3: CASSSGTGNYEQYF; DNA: TGTGCCAGCAGCTCCGGGACAGGGAATTACGAGCAGTACTTC
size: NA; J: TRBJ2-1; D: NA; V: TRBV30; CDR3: CAWSGLAADEQFF; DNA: TGTGCCTGGAGTGGTTTAGCGGCAGATGAGCAGTTCTTC
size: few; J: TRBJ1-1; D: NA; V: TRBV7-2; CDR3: CASSRLGRGTEAFF; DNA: TGTGCCAGCAGCCGACTTGGGAGGGGGACTGAAGCTTTCTTT
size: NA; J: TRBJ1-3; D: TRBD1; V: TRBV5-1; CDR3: CASSGTGGAGNTIYF; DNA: TGCGCCAGCAGCGGAACAGGGGGCGCGGGAAACACCATATATTTT
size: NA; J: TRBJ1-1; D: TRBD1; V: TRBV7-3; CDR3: CASSLQGATTEAFF; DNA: TGTGCCAGCAGCCTACAGGGGGCGACCACTGAAGCTTTCTTT
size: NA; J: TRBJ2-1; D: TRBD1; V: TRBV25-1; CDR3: CASTRQGRSLEQFF; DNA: TGTGCCAGCACACGACAGGGGAGGTCGTTGGAGCAGTTCTTC
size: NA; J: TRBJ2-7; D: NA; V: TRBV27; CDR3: CASSFLPPPSSYEQYF; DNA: TGTGCCAGCAGTTTCCTTCCCCCACCGAGCTCCTACGAGCAGTACTTC